The source of this TCR beta chain is a study of OX40 agonist ivuxolimab in advanced cancers. Study details: Averaging about 60 years in age, with a range of roughly 23 to 80, the cohort was more than 75% male.

Deletions cut 5 bases from V and 3 bases from J, with 17 bases between. The CDR3 spans 16 residues. The germline V gene has CDR1 SGHAT and CDR2 FQDESV (reference sequence). In the case of this clone: Its cognate antigen is unknown.

TCRdb's copy holds only in-frame clones and misses some; the assay was immunoSEQ multiplex PCR. The sample includes more than 45,000 clones, about 89% of them seen just once. The study's findings and limits: Normalized T-cell clonal expansion was also low in a subset of nonresponders. Averaged across samples, CD8+ T cells carried more expanded clones than CD4+ did. Clones of CD4+ and CD8+ blood T cells grew by week 6 at doses of 0.1 to 3.0 mg/kg.

The sequencing used CD4+ or CD8+ T cells sorted from blood, collected in a trial of the OX40 agonist ivuxolimab. The chain carries TRBV11-1 and TRBJ2-1, with TRBD2 as a possible D gene (6 bases). This clonotype was obtained from an adult with an advanced solid tumor such as melanoma, head and neck, liver or kidney cancer. The CDR3 spells CASSLLTGVIYNEQFF. The CDR3 DNA is TGTGCCAGCAGCCTCCTTACGGGAGTGATCTACAATGAGCAGTTCTTC.